The 16 T cell receptor beta chains in this list originate from one sample, sequenced in a study of T cell changes during pregnancy in multiple sclerosis. The assay was immunoSEQ multiplex PCR, and TCRdb's table has in-frame clones only and misses some. Here the sample spans 42,000 or so clones, 85% to 95% being singletons. This specimen consisted of CD4+ T cells from peripheral blood mononuclear cells, obtained after pregnancy. Receptors originate from a female donor with multiple sclerosis, enrolled in a pregnancy study.

The chain has TRBV6-5 and TRBJ1-3, with a possible D match to TRBD1 (6 bases). The CDR3 loop spans 12 amino acids. With 5 bases removed from V and 4 bases from J, the gap between germline ends came to 6 bases. The V gene's germline CDR1 is MNHEY and CDR2 SVGAGI. DNA for the CDR3: TGTGCCAGCAGTCAGGGGGGAAACACCATATATTTT. This codes for CASSQGGNTIYF.

The V call is TRBV30, the J call TRBJ2-2; the D is unclear. V was shortened by 3 bases and J by 5 bases, with 13 bases between the two germline ends. The CDR3 covers 14 residues. Germline V gene data show CDR1 as GTSNPN and CDR2 as SVGIG (reference sequence). The CDR3 protein is CAWRAGIETGELFF. In nucleotides, the CDR3 is TGTGCCTGGAGGGCAGGTATAGAAACCGGGGAGCTGTTTTTT. Based on the CDR3 plus reference TRBV30 and TRBJ2-2, the full variable domain is SQTIHQWPATLVQPVGSPLSLECTVEGTSNPNLYWYRQAAGRGLQLLFYSVGIGQISSEVPQNLSASRPQDRQFILSSKKLLLSDSGFYLCAWRAGIETGELFFGEGSRLTVL.

The chain joins TRBV18 to TRBJ1-2, with D possibly being TRBD1 (6 bases). The CDR3 is made up of 15 amino acids. Germline V gene lookup returns CDR1 KGHSH and CDR2 LQKENI. The V end lost 4 bases, the J end lost 0 bases, and 12 bases lay between the germline ends. The CDR3 loop reads CASSLTRTANYGYTF. The CDR3 DNA follows: TGTGCCAGCTCACTCACACGGACAGCTAACTATGGCTACACCTTC.

The CDR3 DNA reads TGTGCCAGCAGTTTATCGCCAGCTACTACTGGAAACACCATATATTTT. Its protein product is CASSLSPATTGNTIYF. This chain connects TRBV27 to TRBJ1-3; D not resolved. The CDR3 totals 16 residues. Trimming took off 0 bases at V and 2 bases at J, with 11 bases between the two ends. The germline gives CDR1 MNHEY, CDR2 SMNVEV (reference sequence).

This chain uses TRBV6-1 with TRBJ1-4, with D maybe TRBD1 (6 bases). Trimming removed 1 base at V and 8 bases at J, with 14 bases between. In germline, CDR1 is MNHNS, CDR2 SASEGT. The CDR3 consists of 15 residues. The CDR3 DNA reads as TGTGCCAGCAGTGAAGAACAGGGCGGGGGAGAAAAACTGTTTTTT. Translated, it gives CASSEEQGGGEKLFF.

This clone is categorized as medium-sized. The V and J genes are TRBV7-9 and TRBJ2-1, with a tentative D call TRBD2 (7 bases). The CDR3 contains 16 residues. Germline CDR1 SEHNR, CDR2 FQNEAQ (reference sequence). The V and J ends lost 3 bases and 4 bases respectively, with 16 bases between them. Here the CDR3 DNA reads TGTGCCAGCAGCTTCCATGAGGGGGGGCGGTACAATGAGCAGTTCTTC. It encodes CASSFHEGGRYNEQFF.

This chain links TRBV11-1 with TRBJ2-1; D gene ambiguous. Per the germline V gene, CDR1 is SGHAT and CDR2 is FQDESV (reference sequence). V was trimmed by 2 bases and J by 7 bases, leaving 6 bases between them. The CDR3 loop spans 12 amino acids. The CDR3: CASSLRENEQFF. CDR3 in DNA: TGTGCCAGCAGCTTACGAGAGAATGAGCAGTTCTTC. The whole variable domain, remainder taken from reference TRBV11-1 and TRBJ2-1, is EAEVAQSPRYKITEKSQAVAFWCDPISGHATLYWYRQILGQGPELLVQFQDESVVDDSQLPKDRFSAERLKGVDSTLKIQPAELGDSAMYLCASSLRENEQFFGPGTRLTVL.

This clone was detected a few times. J is TRBJ2-1 and V is TRBV7-2; the match to TRBD2 covers 9 bases. Trimming cost V 5 bases and J 0 bases; bases outside gene matches: 5. The germline gives CDR1 SGHTA, CDR2 FQGNSA. The CDR3 has 16 amino acids. The DNA of the CDR3 is TGTGCCAGCAGCAAAGCGGGGGGAATCTCCTACAATGAGCAGTTCTTC. This codes for CASSKAGGISYNEQFF.

The V call is TRBV7-9, the J call TRBJ2-3; 8 nucleotides match TRBD2. V trimming: 4 bases; J trimming: 2 bases; junction bases outside the gene matches: 8. CDR1 SEHNR and CDR2 FQNEAQ come from the germline V gene (reference sequence). This CDR3 comprises 16 residues. As DNA, the CDR3 is TGTGCCAGCAGCTCCGCCGGGAGGGGAGACACAGATACGCAGTATTTT. Translated: CASSSAGRGDTDTQYF.

V gene TRBV6-5 combines with J gene TRBJ2-5; 7 nucleotides agree with TRBD1. The CDR3 spans 14 residues. Losses at the gene ends were 2 bases for V and 5 bases for J; bases not matched to a gene: 5. CDR1 is MNHEY and CDR2 is SVGAGI in the germline V gene. CDR3 amino acids: CASSYGEGGETQYF. The CDR3 DNA is TGTGCCAGCAGTTACGGGGAAGGGGGCGAGACCCAGTACTTC.

The chain uses TRBV5-1 and TRBJ1-6; no clear D. The CDR3 extends over 13 amino acids. The germline V gene has CDR1 SGHRS and CDR2 YFSETQ. V was trimmed by 0 bases and J by 12 bases, leaving 10 bases between them. The CDR3 region has the DNA TGCGCCAGCAGCTTGGGTTCGGCGGAACCCCTCCACTTT. It is translated as CASSLGSAEPLHF.

This rearrangement joins TRBV5-1 to TRBJ1-3; the D is unclear. The CDR3 is 12 amino acids. V was shortened by 0 bases and J by 7 bases, with 5 bases between the two germline ends. Germline CDR1 is SGHRS and CDR2 is YFSETQ. As DNA, the CDR3 is TGCGCCAGCAGCTTGGTACGGAACACCATATATTTT. It translates to CASSLVRNTIYF. Supplemented by reference TRBV5-1 and TRBJ1-3, the full variable domain reads KAGVTQTPRYLIKTRGQQVTLSCSPISGHRSVSWYQQTPGQGLQFLFEYFSETQRNKGNFPGRFSGRQFSNSRSEMNVSTLELGDSALYLCASSLVRNTIYFGEGSWLTVV.

The table lists this clone with a count of one. The gene calls are TRBV27 and TRBJ1-2; 8 bases align to TRBD1. The CDR3 has 13 residues. The germline gives CDR1 MNHEY, CDR2 SMNVEV (reference sequence). Germline trimming cut 6 bases from V and 7 bases from J; bases unmatched to any gene: 7. CDR3 protein: CASRPRQGSGYTF. The CDR3 DNA sequence: TGTGCCAGCAGGCCCCGACAGGGGTCTGGCTACACCTTC.

This chain links TRBV5-1 with TRBJ1-2, with a weak D call TRBD1 (5 bases). The ends were cut back, 3 bases at V and 2 bases at J, with 14 bases in the middle. Germline V CDR1 and CDR2: SGHRS, YFSETQ. The CDR3 runs to 15 residues. The CDR3 bases are TGCGCCAGCAGCTCTATGGGGGGGGAAAACTATGGCTACACCTTC. It specifies CASSSMGGENYGYTF.

The V gene is TRBV30, the J gene TRBJ1-6; D unresolved. Between the trimmed V and J ends, which lost 4 bases and 9 bases, there was a span of 16 bases. The CDR3 contains 14 residues. Germline V gene data show CDR1 as GTSNPN and CDR2 as SVGIG (reference sequence). CDR3 protein: CAWNGGSLASPLHF. CDR3 sequence (DNA): TGTGCCTGGAACGGAGGGTCTCTAGCTTCACCCCTCCACTTT.

This clone was seen once. This chain connects TRBV5-1 to TRBJ2-1; TRBD2 matches at 8 bases. After removal of 4 bases from V and 4 bases from J, the junction contained 10 bases not matched to a gene. The CDR3 is made up of 16 amino acids. Germline V CDR1 and CDR2: SGHRS, YFSETQ. The CDR3 nucleotides are TGCGCCAGCAGCCTCTGGGTCGGGGGGGCTTACAATGAGCAGTTCTTC. Translated: CASSLWVGGAYNEQFF.